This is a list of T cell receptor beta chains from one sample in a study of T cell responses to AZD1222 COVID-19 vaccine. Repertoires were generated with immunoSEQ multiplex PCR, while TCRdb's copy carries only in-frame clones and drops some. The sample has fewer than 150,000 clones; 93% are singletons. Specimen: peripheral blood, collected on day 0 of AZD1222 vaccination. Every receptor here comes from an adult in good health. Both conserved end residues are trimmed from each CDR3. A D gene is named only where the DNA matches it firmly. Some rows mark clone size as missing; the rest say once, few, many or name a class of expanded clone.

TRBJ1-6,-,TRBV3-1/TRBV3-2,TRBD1,ASSTGGKSPLH
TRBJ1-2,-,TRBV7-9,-,ASSLASQSNYGYT
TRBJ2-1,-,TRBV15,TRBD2,ATSRTSGRYNEQF
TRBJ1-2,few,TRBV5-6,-,ASSPDRVLIYGYT
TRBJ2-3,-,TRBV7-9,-,ASSLEGTTDTQY
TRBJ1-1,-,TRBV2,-,ASGGQEAF
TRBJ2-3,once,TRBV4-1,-,ASRPQMGRTDTQY
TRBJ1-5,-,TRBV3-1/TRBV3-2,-,ASSQVWGGNQPQH
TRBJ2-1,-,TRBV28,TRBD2,ASSSLAGGRDEQF
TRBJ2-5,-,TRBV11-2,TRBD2,ASSGTSGEETQY
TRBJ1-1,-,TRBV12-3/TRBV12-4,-,ASSLHATEAF
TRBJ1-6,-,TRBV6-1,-,ASSERNNSPLH
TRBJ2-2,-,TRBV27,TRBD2,ASSLSGGLAGPTGELF
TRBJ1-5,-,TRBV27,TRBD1,ASSFGQEGQPQH
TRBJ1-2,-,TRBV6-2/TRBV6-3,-,ASSYLREGGYT
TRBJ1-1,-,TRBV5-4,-,ASRPPAGNTEAF
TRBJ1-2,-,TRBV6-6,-,ASSPDSLRGYT
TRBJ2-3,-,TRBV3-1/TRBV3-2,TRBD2,ASSQALAGGADTQY
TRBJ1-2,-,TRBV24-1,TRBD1,ATSDPGQGPYGYT
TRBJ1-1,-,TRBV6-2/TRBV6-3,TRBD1,ASSYRNRGTPEAF
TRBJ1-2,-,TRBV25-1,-,ASSEGGRVYGYT
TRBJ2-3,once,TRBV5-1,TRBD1,ASSAPTGGTDTQY